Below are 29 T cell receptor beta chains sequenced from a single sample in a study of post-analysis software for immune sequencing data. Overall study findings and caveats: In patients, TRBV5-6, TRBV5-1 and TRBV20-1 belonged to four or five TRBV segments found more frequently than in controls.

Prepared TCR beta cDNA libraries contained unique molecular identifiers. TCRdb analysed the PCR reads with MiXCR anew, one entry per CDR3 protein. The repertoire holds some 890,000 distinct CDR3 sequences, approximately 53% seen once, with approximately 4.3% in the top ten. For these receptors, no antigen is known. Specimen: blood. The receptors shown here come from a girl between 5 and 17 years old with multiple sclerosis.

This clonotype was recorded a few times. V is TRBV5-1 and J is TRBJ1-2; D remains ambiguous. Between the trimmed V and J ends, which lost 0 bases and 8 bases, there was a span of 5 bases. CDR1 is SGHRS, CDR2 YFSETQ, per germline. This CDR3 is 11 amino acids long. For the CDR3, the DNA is TGCGCCAGCAGCTTGGAAGAGGGCTACACCTTC. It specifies CASSLEEGYTF.

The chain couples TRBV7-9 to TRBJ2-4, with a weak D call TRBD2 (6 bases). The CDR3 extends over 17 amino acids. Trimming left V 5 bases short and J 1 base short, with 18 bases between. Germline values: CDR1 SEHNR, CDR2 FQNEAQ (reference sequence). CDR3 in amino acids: CASSPLGGVGAKNIQYF. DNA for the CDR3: TGTGCCAGCAGCCCGCTGGGGGGTGTCGGTGCCAAAAACATTCAGTACTTC.

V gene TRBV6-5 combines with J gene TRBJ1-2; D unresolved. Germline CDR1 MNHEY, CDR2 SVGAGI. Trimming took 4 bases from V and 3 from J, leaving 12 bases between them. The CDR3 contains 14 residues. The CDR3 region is CASSSRRPDYGYTF. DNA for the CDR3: TGTGCCAGCAGTTCCAGACGCCCGGACTATGGCTACACCTTC.

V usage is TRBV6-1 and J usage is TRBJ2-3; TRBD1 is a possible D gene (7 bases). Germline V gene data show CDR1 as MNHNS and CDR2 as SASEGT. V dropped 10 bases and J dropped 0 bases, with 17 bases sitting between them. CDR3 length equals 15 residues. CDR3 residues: CATSGGRLSTDTQYF. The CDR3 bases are TGTGCCACCTCAGGGGGGCGGCTGAGCACAGATACGCAGTATTTT.

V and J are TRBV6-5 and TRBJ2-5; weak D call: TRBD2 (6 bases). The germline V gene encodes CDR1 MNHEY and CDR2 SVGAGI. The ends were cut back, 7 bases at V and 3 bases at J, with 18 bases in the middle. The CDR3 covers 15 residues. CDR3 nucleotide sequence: TGTGCCAGCACCGGATCGGGGGAGCTCGAAGAGACCCAGTACTTC. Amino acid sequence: CASTGSGELEETQYF.

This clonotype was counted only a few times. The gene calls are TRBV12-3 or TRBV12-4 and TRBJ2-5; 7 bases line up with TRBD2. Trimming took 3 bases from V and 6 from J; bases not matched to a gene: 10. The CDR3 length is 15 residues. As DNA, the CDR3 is TGTGCCAGCAGTTTGGGAGGGCCTGTGAGAAAGACCCAGTACTTC. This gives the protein CASSLGGPVRKTQYF.

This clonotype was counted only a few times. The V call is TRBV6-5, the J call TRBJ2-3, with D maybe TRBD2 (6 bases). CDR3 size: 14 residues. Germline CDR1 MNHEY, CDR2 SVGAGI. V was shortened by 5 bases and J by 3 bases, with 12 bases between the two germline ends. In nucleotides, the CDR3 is TGTGCCAGCAGTATGGGACTTGTAACAGATACGCAGTATTTT. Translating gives CASSMGLVTDTQYF.

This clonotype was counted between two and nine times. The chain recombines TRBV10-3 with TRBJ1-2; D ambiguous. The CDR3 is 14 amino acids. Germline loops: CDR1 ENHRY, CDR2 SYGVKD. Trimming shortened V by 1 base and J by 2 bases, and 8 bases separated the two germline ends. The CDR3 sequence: CAISEYTANYGYTF. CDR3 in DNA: TGTGCCATCAGTGAGTACACAGCGAACTATGGCTACACCTTC.

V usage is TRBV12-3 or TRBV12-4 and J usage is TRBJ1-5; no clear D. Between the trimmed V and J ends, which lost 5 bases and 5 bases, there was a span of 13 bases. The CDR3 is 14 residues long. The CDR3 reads CASSKLSGDQPQHF. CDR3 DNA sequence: TGTGCCAGCAGTAAACTCTCCGGGGATCAGCCCCAGCATTTT.

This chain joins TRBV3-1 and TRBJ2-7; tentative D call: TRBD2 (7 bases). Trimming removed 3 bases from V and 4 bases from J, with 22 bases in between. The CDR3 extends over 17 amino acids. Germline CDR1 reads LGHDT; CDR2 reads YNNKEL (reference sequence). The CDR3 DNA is TGTGCCAGCAGCCACTCGTTTGGCGGGGGCGTCGGATACGAGCAGTACTTC. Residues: CASSHSFGGGVGYEQYF.

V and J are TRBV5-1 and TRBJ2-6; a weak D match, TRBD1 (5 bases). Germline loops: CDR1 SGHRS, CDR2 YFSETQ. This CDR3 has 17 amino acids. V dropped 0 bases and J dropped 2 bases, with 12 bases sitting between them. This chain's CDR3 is CASSLVGRATGANVLTF. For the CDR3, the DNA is TGCGCCAGCAGCTTGGTAGGCAGGGCAACTGGGGCCAACGTCCTGACTTTC.

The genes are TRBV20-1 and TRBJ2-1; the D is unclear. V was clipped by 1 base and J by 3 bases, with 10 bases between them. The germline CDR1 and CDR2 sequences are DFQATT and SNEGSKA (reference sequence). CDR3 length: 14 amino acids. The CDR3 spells CSARVSSGYNEQFF. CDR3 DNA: TGCAGTGCTAGAGTGAGTTCGGGCTACAATGAGCAGTTCTTC.

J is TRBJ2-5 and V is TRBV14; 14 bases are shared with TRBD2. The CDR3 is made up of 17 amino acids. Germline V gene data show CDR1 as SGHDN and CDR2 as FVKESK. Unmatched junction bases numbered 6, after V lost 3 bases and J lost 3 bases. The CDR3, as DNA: TGTGCCAGCAGCCACGAACCGGGACTAGCGGGAGAAGAGACCCAGTACTTC. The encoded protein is CASSHEPGLAGEETQYF.

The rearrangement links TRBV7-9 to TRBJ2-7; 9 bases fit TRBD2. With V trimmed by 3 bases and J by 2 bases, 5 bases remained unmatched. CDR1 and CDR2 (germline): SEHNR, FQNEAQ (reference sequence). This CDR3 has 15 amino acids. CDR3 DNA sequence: TGTGCCAGCAGCTTGGTAGCGGGAGTTACCTACGAGCAGTACTTC. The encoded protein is CASSLVAGVTYEQYF. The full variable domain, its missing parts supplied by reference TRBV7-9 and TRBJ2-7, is DTGVSQNPRHKITKRGQNVTFRCDPISEHNRLYWYRQTLGQGPEFLTYFQNEAQLEKSRLLSDRFSAERPKGSFSTLEIQRTEQGDSAMYLCASSLVAGVTYEQYFGPGTRLTVT.

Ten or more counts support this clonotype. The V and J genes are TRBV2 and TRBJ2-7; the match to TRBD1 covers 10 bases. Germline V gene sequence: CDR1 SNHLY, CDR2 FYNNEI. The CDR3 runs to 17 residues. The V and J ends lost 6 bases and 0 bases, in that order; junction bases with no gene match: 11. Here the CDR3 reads CASRRGTGAMSSYEQYF. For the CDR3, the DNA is TGTGCCAGCAGAAGGGGGACAGGGGCAATGAGCTCCTACGAGCAGTACTTC.

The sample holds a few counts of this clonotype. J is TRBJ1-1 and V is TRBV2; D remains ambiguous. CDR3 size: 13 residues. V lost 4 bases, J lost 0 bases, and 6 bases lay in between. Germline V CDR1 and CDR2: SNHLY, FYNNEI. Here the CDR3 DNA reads TGTGCCAGCAGTGGGACGGTGAACACTGAAGCTTTCTTT. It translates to CASSGTVNTEAFF.

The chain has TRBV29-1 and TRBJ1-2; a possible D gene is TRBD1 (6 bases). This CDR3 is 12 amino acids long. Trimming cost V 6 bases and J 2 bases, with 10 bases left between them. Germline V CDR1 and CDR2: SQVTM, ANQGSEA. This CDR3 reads CSVSQGNYGYTF. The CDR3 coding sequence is TGCAGCGTATCCCAGGGGAACTATGGCTACACCTTC. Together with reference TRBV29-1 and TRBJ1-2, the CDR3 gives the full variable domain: SAVISQKPSRDICQRGTSLTIQCQVDSQVTMMFWYRQQPGQSLTLIATANQGSEATYESGFVIDKFPISRPNLTFSTLTVSNMSPEDSSIYLCSVSQGNYGYTFGSGTRLTVV.

CDR3 nucleotides: TGCAGCGTTGATGGGACAGAGGATGGCTACACCTTC. Translated: CSVDGTEDGYTF. The chain has TRBV29-1 and TRBJ1-2, with 7 bases lining up with TRBD1. The CDR3 loop spans 12 amino acids. Germline V CDR1 and CDR2: SQVTM, ANQGSEA. Trimming cost V 3 bases and J 6 bases; bases outside gene matches: 4.

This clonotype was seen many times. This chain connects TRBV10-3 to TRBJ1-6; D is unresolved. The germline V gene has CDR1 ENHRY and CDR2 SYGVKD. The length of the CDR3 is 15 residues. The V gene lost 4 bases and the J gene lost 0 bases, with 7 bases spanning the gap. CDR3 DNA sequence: TGTGCCATCAGTGCCACTAGCTCCTATAATTCACCCCTCCACTTT. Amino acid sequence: CAISATSSYNSPLHF.

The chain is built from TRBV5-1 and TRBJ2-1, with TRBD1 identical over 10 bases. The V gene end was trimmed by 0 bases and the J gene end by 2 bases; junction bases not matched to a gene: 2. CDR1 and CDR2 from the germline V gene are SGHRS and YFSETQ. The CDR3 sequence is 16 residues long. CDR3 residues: CASSLAGQGPYNEQFF. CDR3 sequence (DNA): TGCGCCAGCAGCTTGGCGGGACAGGGGCCCTACAATGAGCAGTTCTTC.

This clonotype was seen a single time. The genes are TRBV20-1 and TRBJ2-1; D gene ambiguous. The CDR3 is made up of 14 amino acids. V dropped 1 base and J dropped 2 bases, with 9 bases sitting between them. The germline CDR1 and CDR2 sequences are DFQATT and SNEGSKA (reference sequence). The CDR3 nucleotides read TGCAGTGCTAGAGTCAGACGTACCTACAATGAGCAGTTCTTC. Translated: CSARVRRTYNEQFF.

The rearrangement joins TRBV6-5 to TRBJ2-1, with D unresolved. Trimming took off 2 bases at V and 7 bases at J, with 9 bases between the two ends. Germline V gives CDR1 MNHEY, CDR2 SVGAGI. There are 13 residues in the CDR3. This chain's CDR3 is CASSYPPSNEQFF. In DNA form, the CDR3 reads TGTGCCAGCAGTTACCCTCCATCTAATGAGCAGTTCTTC.

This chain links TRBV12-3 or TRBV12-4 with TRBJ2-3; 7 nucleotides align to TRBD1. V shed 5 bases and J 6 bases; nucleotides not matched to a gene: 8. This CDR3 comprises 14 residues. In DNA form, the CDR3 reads TGTGCCAGCAGTCCGACACAGGGGCTCGATACGCAGTATTTT. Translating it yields CASSPTQGLDTQYF.

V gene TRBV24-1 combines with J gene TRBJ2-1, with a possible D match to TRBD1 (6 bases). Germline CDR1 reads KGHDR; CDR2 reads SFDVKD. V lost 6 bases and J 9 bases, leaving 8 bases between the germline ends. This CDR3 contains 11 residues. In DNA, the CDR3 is TGTGCCACCAGTCAGGGGCCTGAGCAGTTCTTC. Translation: CATSQGPEQFF.

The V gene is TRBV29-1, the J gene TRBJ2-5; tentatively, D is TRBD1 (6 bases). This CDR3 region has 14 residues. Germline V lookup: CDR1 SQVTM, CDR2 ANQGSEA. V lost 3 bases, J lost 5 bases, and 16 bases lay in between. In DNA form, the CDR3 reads TGCAGCGTTGATGGGGGCGCGGTACGGGAGACCCAGTACTTC. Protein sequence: CSVDGGAVRETQYF.

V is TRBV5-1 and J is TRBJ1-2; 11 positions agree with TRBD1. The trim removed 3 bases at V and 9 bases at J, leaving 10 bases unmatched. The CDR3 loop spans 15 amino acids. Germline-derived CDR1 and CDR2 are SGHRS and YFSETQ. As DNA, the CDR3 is TGCGCCAGCAGCTCCTCCGGGACAGGGGGTAGGAGCTACACCTTC. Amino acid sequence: CASSSSGTGGRSYTF.

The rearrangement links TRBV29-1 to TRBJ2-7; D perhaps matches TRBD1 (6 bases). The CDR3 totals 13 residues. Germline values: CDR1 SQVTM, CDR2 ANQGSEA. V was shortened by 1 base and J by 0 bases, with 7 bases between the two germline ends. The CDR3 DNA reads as TGCAGCGTTGAAGGGGACAACTCCTACGAGCAGTACTTC. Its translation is CSVEGDNSYEQYF.

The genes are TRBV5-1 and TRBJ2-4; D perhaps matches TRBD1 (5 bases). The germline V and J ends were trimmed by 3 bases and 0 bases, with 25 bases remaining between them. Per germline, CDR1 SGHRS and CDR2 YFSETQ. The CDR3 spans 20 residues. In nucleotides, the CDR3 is TGCGCCAGCAGCTGGATCGTCGGCGGCCAGGGATTTCTAGCCAAAAACATTCAGTACTTC. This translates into CASSWIVGGQGFLAKNIQYF.

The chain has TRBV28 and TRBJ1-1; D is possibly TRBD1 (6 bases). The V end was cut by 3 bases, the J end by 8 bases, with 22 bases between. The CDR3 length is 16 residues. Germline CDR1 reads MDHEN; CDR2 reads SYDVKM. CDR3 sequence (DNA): TGTGCCAGCAGTTTTAACAGGGCCCTCAGTCGGCTAGAAGCTTTCTTT. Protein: CASSFNRALSRLEAFF.